The rows below give T cell receptor beta chains drawn from one sample of a study of blood T cell repertoires in COVID-19. Using immunoSEQ multiplex PCR, the repertoire was profiled, and TCRdb retains in-frame clones only, with some absent. The sample consists of roughly 230,000 clones, approximately 80% of them appearing once. Specimen: PBMCs or T cells enriched from blood (not recorded which). The receptors were gathered from a woman aged 55 to 70 who had recovered from COVID-19. CDR3s include the opening cysteine and the closing phenylalanine or tryptophan. The D gene is left open where the match is weak. Size is stated for part of the rows, as once, few or many counts, or as a class when the clone is expanded.

v_call,d_call,j_call,clone_size,cdr3_nt,cdr3_aa
TRBV3-1/TRBV3-2,TRBD1,TRBJ2-3,.,TGTGCCAGCAGCCAAGGTATGGGACAGGGGCGCGCAGATACGCAGTATTTT,CASSQGMGQGRADTQYF
TRBV7-8,.,TRBJ2-5,.,TGTGCCAGCAGCTTAGCTCCCTTCCAATTCGAGGGCGGGGAGACCCAGTACTTC,CASSLAPFQFEGGETQYF
TRBV6-2/TRBV6-3,.,TRBJ1-5,.,TGTGCCAGCAGTACTTTATCAGGGAAGGTGGAGCCCCAGCATTTT,CASSTLSGKVEPQHF
TRBV5-6,.,TRBJ1-2,.,TGTGCCAGCAGCATAGGAGCTGTCGGCTACACCTTC,CASSIGAVGYTF
TRBV7-6,.,TRBJ1-3,.,TGTGCCAGCAGCCCGAGGACAGCGGGACCTGGAAACACCATATATTTT,CASSPRTAGPGNTIYF
TRBV9,TRBD2,TRBJ2-2,.,TGTGCCAGCAGCCCCATCCTTAGCGGGTTTGACACCGGGGAGCTGTTTTTT,CASSPILSGFDTGELFF
TRBV11-2,TRBD1,TRBJ1-5,.,TGTGCCAGCAGCTCATCCCCAGGGGGCCATCAGCCCCAGCATTTT,CASSSSPGGHQPQHF
TRBV2,.,TRBJ2-1,.,TGTGCCAGCAGTGAAGCCAGGGAGCAGTTCTTC,CASSEAREQFF
TRBV7-2,TRBD2,TRBJ2-3,.,TGTGCCAGCAGCTTAGCGCTAGCGGGAGGAGGAACAGATACGCAGTATTTT,CASSLALAGGGTDTQYF
TRBV12-5,.,TRBJ2-3,.,TGTGCTAGCGCCGGGACATATACGCAGTATTTT,CASAGTYTQYF
TRBV7-2,TRBD2,TRBJ2-2,.,TGTGCCAGCAGTAGCGGGGGGAACACCGGGGAGCTGTTTTTT,CASSSGGNTGELFF
TRBV18,TRBD1,TRBJ1-5,.,TGTGCCAGCTCACCCTGGACAGGGGTAGGTCAGCCCCAGCATTTT,CASSPWTGVGQPQHF
TRBV15,TRBD1,TRBJ2-1,.,TGTGCCACCAGCATCGGGACAGGGGGCTTCAATGAGCAGTTCTTC,CATSIGTGGFNEQFF
TRBV6-5,.,TRBJ1-2,.,TGTGCCAGCACCGAGGCGCCAGCTAACTATGGCTACACCTTC,CASTEAPANYGYTF
TRBV4-1,.,TRBJ1-2,many,TGCGCCAGCAGCCAAGATTCACTAACTGGGGGCTACACCTTC,CASSQDSLTGGYTF
TRBV6-5,TRBD2,TRBJ2-1,.,TGTGCCAGCAGTTTGAATAGCGGGAGCTCCTACAATGAGCAGTTCTTC,CASSLNSGSSYNEQFF
TRBV5-8,.,TRBJ1-1,.,TGTGCCAGCAGCCTTAGTAAGAACACTGAAGCTTTCTTT,CASSLSKNTEAFF
TRBV18,.,TRBJ1-3,.,TGTGCCAGCTCACGGGACATCCTACTGAGCTCTGGAAACACCATATATTTT,CASSRDILLSSGNTIYF
TRBV6-5,.,TRBJ2-4,.,TGTGCCAGCAGTTACTCGAGCGCCAAAAACATTCAGTACTTC,CASSYSSAKNIQYF
TRBV30,TRBD2,TRBJ2-2,.,TGTGCCTGGAGTGGTCTTGCGGGGGACGGGGAGCTGTTTTTT,CAWSGLAGDGELFF
TRBV29-1,.,TRBJ1-3,.,TGCAGCGTTGGAGTAAGCTCTGGAAACACCATATATTTT,CSVGVSSGNTIYF
TRBV6-5,TRBD1,TRBJ2-7,.,TGTGCCAGCAGTAACGACAGGGCTCCCTACGAGCAGTACTTC,CASSNDRAPYEQYF
TRBV20-1,.,TRBJ1-5,.,TGCAGTGCTAGTTACGGCGGTCTTAGCAATCAGCCCCAGCATTTT,CSASYGGLSNQPQHF
TRBV21-1,.,TRBJ1-4,.,TGTGCCAGCAGCACCGACAGGGCAGGTGAAAAACTGTTTTTT,CASSTDRAGEKLFF
TRBV29-1,.,TRBJ2-5,.,TGCAGCGTTGAAGAGGGTGGAGGTACCCAGTACTTC,CSVEEGGGTQYF
TRBV7-2,TRBD1,TRBJ2-7,.,TGTGCCAGCAGCCCGTCAGGGGGCCTCGTCTCCTACGAGCAGTACTTC,CASSPSGGLVSYEQYF
TRBV12-3/TRBV12-4,.,TRBJ1-5,.,TGTGCCAGCAGTCTTAATCAGCCCCAGCATTTT,CASSLNQPQHF
TRBV19,TRBD2,TRBJ2-1,.,TGTGCCAGTAAACCTAGCGGGAGTCTCGATGAGCAGTTCTTC,CASKPSGSLDEQFF